The 3 T cell receptor beta chains presented below share a single source sample, sequenced in a study of CD8 T cells in ankylosing spondylitis. TCRdb reprocessed the 5' RACE reads via MiXCR and lists one record per CDR3 protein. The profile shows hundreds of thousands of distinct CDR3 sequences, 20% of them singletons. Material for sequencing was blood, either unsorted or a sorted T cell fraction (not recorded which). These receptors came from a male donor with ankylosing spondylitis or in good health (not recorded which).

This chain links TRBV28 with TRBJ2-5, with TRBD1 matching 9 bases. The CDR3 contains 15 residues. CDR1 and CDR2 from the germline V gene are MDHEN and SYDVKM. V was pared by 6 bases and J by 4 bases, with 9 bases of the junction left unmatched. DNA of the CDR3: TGTGCCAGCAGGACCGGGACAGGGTATTTAGAGACCCAGTACTTC. It specifies CASRTGTGYLETQYF.

The chain has TRBV20-1 and TRBJ2-5, with D perhaps matching TRBD2 (5 bases). The CDR3 totals 12 residues. Germline V gene lookup returns CDR1 DFQATT and CDR2 SNEGSKA (reference sequence). V was clipped by 6 bases and J by 9 bases, with 17 bases between them. The CDR3: CSALKSDGAQYF. CDR3 nucleotide sequence: TGCAGTGCCCTAAAGTCTGACGGGGCCCAGTACTTC.

The chain links TRBV29-1 to TRBJ2-1, with D uncertain. V was cut by 4 bases and J by 6 bases, with 25 bases left in between. The CDR3 contains 17 residues. Looked up from germline, CDR1 is SQVTM and CDR2 is ANQGSEA. For the CDR3, the DNA is TGCAGCGTTGTCCCGCGGCCCGGCGGAAGAGCCCGCAATGAGCAGTTCTTC. Translated, it gives CSVVPRPGGRARNEQFF.